Presented here are 13 T cell receptor beta chains from one specimen sequenced in a study of T-cell memory formation after mild COVID-19. TCRdb re-analysed the 5' RACE reads in MiXCR, keeping a single row per CDR3 protein. The data show more than 300,000 distinct CDR3 sequences, roughly 13% seen once. The sequencing input was PBMCs or a T cell subset sorted from them (not recorded which). Receptors were obtained from a man aged 18 to 35 who had mild COVID-19 (a few samples of this study predate the infection). Cell type and time point are not known.

This clonotype was picked up a small number of times. CDR3 amino acids: CASSPLGGYNEQFF. CDR3 DNA sequence: TGCGCCAGCAGCCCTCTAGGGGGCTACAATGAGCAGTTCTTC. The chain couples TRBV4-3 to TRBJ2-1; a possible D gene is TRBD1 (6 bases). The CDR3 has 14 amino acids. V was trimmed by 4 bases and J by 3 bases, leaving 10 bases between them. Germline V gene sequence: CDR1 LGHNA, CDR2 YSLEER.

This clonotype was seen more than once but under ten times. The chain joins TRBV7-9 to TRBJ2-5; a possible D gene is TRBD2 (5 bases). In germline, CDR1 is SEHNR, CDR2 FQNEAQ (reference sequence). Trimming took 3 bases from V and 2 from J, leaving 13 bases between them. This CDR3 spans 15 amino acids. CDR3 residues: CASSLGRAEQETQYF. Written as DNA, the CDR3 is TGTGCCAGCAGCTTGGGGAGAGCAGAACAAGAGACCCAGTACTTC.

This clonotype has a handful of counts. The J gene is TRBJ1-1, the V gene TRBV6-2 or TRBV6-3, with TRBD1 identical over 9 bases. This CDR3 comprises 15 residues. V shed 4 bases and J 5 bases; nucleotides not matched to a gene: 8. Germline V gene lookup returns CDR1 MNHEY and CDR2 SVGEGT. This chain's CDR3 is CASSSRQGVGTEAFF. The CDR3 bases are TGTGCCAGCAGTTCCCGACAGGGGGTGGGGACTGAAGCTTTCTTT.

The rearrangement joins TRBV25-1 to TRBJ2-7, with TRBD1 matching over 9 bases. The length of the CDR3 is 15 residues. Germline CDR1 reads MGHDK; CDR2 reads SYGVNS. Germline trimming cut 7 bases from V and 0 bases from J; bases unmatched to any gene: 7. In DNA form, the CDR3 reads TGTGCCAGCAATGACGCGGGACAGGGCTCCTACGAGCAGTACTTC. Translation gives CASNDAGQGSYEQYF.

In this sample, this clonotype turned up many times. The gene calls are TRBV10-3 and TRBJ2-1; a possible D gene is TRBD1 (6 bases). The CDR3 sequence is 12 residues long. In germline, CDR1 is ENHRY, CDR2 SYGVKD. V was pared by 4 bases and J by 9 bases, with 10 bases between. CDR3 sequence reads: CAISGDIFEQFF. DNA of the CDR3: TGTGCCATCAGTGGGGACATCTTTGAGCAGTTCTTC.

The rearrangement links TRBV7-9 to TRBJ1-2, with 7 bases fitting TRBD1. The CDR3 contains 12 residues. Germline CDR1 and CDR2: SEHNR and FQNEAQ (reference sequence). Unmatched junction bases numbered 2, after V lost 4 bases and J lost 6 bases. CDR3 in amino acids: CASSYRGHGYTF. DNA for the CDR3: TGTGCCAGCAGCTACAGGGGCCATGGCTACACCTTC.

This clonotype was counted between two and nine times. The chain carries TRBV27 and TRBJ1-1, with TRBD1 identical over 7 bases. Germline CDR1 is MNHEY and CDR2 is SMNVEV (reference sequence). This CDR3 region has 17 residues. V lost 5 bases to trimming and J lost 7 bases; unmatched junction nucleotides: 19. CDR3 loop: CASSPPTGTTGKGEAFF. Written as DNA, the CDR3 is TGTGCCAGCAGTCCGCCGACAGGGACGACGGGGAAAGGTGAAGCTTTCTTT.

In DNA form, the CDR3 reads TGTGCCAGCAGCACGATAGAGGGGGGGGCAGATACGCAGTATTTT. Its protein is CASSTIEGGADTQYF. This chain connects TRBV7-6 to TRBJ2-3, with TRBD2 as a possible D gene (7 bases). Germline V lookup: CDR1 SGHVS, CDR2 FNYEAQ. The CDR3 is 15 amino acids. Trimming stripped 5 bases from V and 4 bases from J, with 16 bases between. Using reference TRBV7-6 and TRBJ2-3 for the parts outside the CDR3, the full variable domain is GAGVSQSPRYKVTKRGQDVALRCDPISGHVSLYWYRQALGQGPEFLTYFNYEAQQDKSGLPNDRFSAERPEGSISTLTIQRTEQRDSAMYRCASSTIEGGADTQYFGPGTRLTVL.

This chain joins TRBV6-5 and TRBJ1-5; D perhaps matches TRBD1 (5 bases). The CDR3 spans 15 residues. Germline V gives CDR1 MNHEY, CDR2 SVGAGI. V dropped 8 bases and J dropped 2 bases, with 16 bases sitting between them. The CDR3 DNA reads as TGTGCCAGCTCTCTACGGGGGAAGGGCAATCAGCCCCAGCATTTT. This gives the protein CASSLRGKGNQPQHF.

The chain joins TRBV20-1 to TRBJ2-5; D gene unclear. Per germline, CDR1 DFQATT and CDR2 SNEGSKA (reference sequence). The V and J ends lost 6 bases and 0 bases respectively, with 5 bases between them. The CDR3 has 11 residues. The CDR3 here is CSALDQETQYF. In DNA form, the CDR3 reads TGCAGTGCCCTAGACCAAGAGACCCAGTACTTC.

The chain joins TRBV6-1 to TRBJ2-2; D gene ambiguous. V lost 5 bases and J 0 bases, leaving 22 bases between the germline ends. CDR3 length equals 19 residues. Germline assignment: CDR1 MNHNS and CDR2 SASEGT. CDR3 protein: CASSLLSAGRSANTGELFF. For the CDR3, the DNA is TGTGCCAGCAGTCTCCTGTCCGCAGGACGTTCGGCGAACACCGGGGAGCTGTTTTTT.

This clonotype was observed once. The chain combines TRBV12-3 or TRBV12-4 with TRBJ2-7; 10 nucleotides align to TRBD1. The length of the CDR3 is 13 residues. The V segment lost 7 bases and the J segment 2 bases; nucleotides outside the gene matches: 2. The CDR3 spells CASKGTGAYEQYF. DNA of the CDR3: TGTGCCAGCAAGGGGACAGGGGCCTACGAGCAGTACTTC.

This clonotype was counted a single time. The chain uses TRBV11-2 and TRBJ2-5; 7 bases are shared with TRBD1. The CDR3 is made up of 16 amino acids. Trimming took 2 bases from V and 4 from J; bases not matched to a gene: 10. CDR1 and CDR2 from the germline V gene are SGHAT and FQNNGV. CDR3 loop: CASSLYATGVVETQYF. The CDR3 nucleotides read TGTGCCAGCAGCTTATATGCCACAGGGGTGGTAGAGACCCAGTACTTC.